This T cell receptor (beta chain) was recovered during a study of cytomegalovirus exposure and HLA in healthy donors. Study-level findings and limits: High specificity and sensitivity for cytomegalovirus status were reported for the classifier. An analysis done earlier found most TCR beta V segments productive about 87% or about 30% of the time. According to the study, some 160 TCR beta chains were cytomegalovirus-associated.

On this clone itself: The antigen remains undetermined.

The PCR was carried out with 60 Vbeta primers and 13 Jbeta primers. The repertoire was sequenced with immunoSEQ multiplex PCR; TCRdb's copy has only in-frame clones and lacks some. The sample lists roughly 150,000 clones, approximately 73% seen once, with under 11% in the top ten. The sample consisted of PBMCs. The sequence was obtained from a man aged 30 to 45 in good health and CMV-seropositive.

This CDR3 reads CASSLGSPGRGYEQYF. CDR3 sequence (DNA): TGCGCCAGCAGCTTGGGAAGCCCTGGGAGGGGTTACGAGCAGTACTTC. This rearrangement joins TRBV5-1 to TRBJ2-5; 7 nucleotides match TRBD2. Judging by the DNA end, TRBJ2-7 fits better; the J call may be wrong. From germline, CDR1 is SGHRS and CDR2 YFSETQ. The CDR3 length is 16 residues.